The 20 T cell receptor beta chains given below trace back to one sample, sequenced in a study of control samples from healthy donors and cancer patients. Only in-frame clones appear in the TCRdb table, and some are missing; sequencing was by immunoSEQ multiplex PCR. Of around 250,000 clones listed, roughly 82% are singletons. Sequences were obtained from PBMCs. Receptors originate from a woman aged 55-75 years with lung cancer.

The chain combines TRBV4-1 with TRBJ1-4; D is ambiguous. V shed 0 bases and J shed 2 bases, with 10 bases lying between them. Germline V gene data show CDR1 as MGHRA and CDR2 as YSYEKL. The CDR3 covers 16 residues. This CDR3 is CASSQDSGRTNEKLFF. CDR3 DNA sequence: TGCGCCAGCAGCCAAGATTCCGGGAGGACTAATGAAAAACTGTTTTTT.

The chain recombines TRBV6-5 with TRBJ1-2, with D possibly being TRBD1 (6 bases). The V end lost 5 bases, the J end lost 1 base, and 11 bases lay between the germline ends. Germline V gives CDR1 MNHEY, CDR2 SVGAGI. The CDR3 totals 14 residues. CDR3 coding DNA: TGTGCCAGCAGTCCCCAGGGGAATAACTATGGCTACACCTTC. This translates into CASSPQGNNYGYTF.

This chain uses TRBV5-4 with TRBJ2-2; D might be TRBD1 (6 bases). Germline V lookup: CDR1 SGHNT, CDR2 YYREEE (reference sequence). The CDR3 has 16 residues. Trimming removed 5 bases at V and 4 bases at J, with 18 bases between. The CDR3 DNA sequence: TGTGCCAGCAGATCCGGACAGCTGATCGGCACCGGGGAGCTGTTTTTT. It yields the protein CASRSGQLIGTGELFF. Complete variable domain (other parts from reference TRBV5-4 and TRBJ2-2): ETGVTQSPTHLIKTRGQQVTLRCSSQSGHNTVSWYQQALGQGPQFIFQYYREEENGRGNFPPRFSGLQFPNYSSELNVNALELDDSALYLCASRSGQLIGTGELFFGEGSRLTVL.

This chain connects TRBV15 to TRBJ2-2, with D perhaps matching TRBD1 or TRBD2 (5 bases each). Germline CDR1 LNHNV, CDR2 YYDKDF (reference sequence). V gave up 5 bases and J gave up 0 bases, with 10 bases separating them. The CDR3 extends over 15 amino acids. In DNA, the CDR3 is TGTGCCACCAGCCTGGGACCCACGAACACCGGGGAGCTGTTTTTT. Translation: CATSLGPTNTGELFF.

The genes are TRBV18 and TRBJ2-7; 15 bases line up with TRBD2. V shed 8 bases and J 3 bases; nucleotides not matched to a gene: 14. CDR3 length: 18 residues. CDR1 is KGHSH and CDR2 is LQKENI in the germline V gene. The CDR3 bases are TGTGCCAGCGCGAGGGGACTAGCGGGAGGTATAAGTAACTACGAGCAGTACTTC. Translation: CASARGLAGGISNYEQYF.

This chain joins TRBV7-3 and TRBJ1-6, with D perhaps matching TRBD1 (5 bases). The V end lost 5 bases, the J end lost 10 bases, and 15 bases lay between the germline ends. The CDR3 length is 14 residues. CDR1 is SGHTA and CDR2 is FQGTGA in the germline V gene. CDR3 nucleotides: TGTGCCAGCAGCCGCGCTGGGGCTGGCTCACCCCTCCACTTT. Its protein product is CASSRAGAGSPLHF.

This rearrangement joins TRBV14 to TRBJ1-2, with D possibly being TRBD1 (6 bases). Deletions cut 9 bases from V and 7 bases from J, with 12 bases between. Germline V gene lookup returns CDR1 SGHDN and CDR2 FVKESK. The CDR3 contains 11 residues. CDR3 coding DNA: TGTGCCAGTTCGGGGGCATCTGGCTACACCTTC. This sequence encodes CASSGASGYTF.

This chain joins TRBV15 and TRBJ2-7, with a tentative D call TRBD2 (5 bases). The CDR3 totals 13 residues. With 4 bases removed from V and 4 bases from J, the gap between germline ends came to 11 bases. CDR1 is LNHNV and CDR2 is YYDKDF in the germline V gene (reference sequence). The CDR3 spells CATSNGGWYEQYF. The DNA of the CDR3 is TGTGCCACCAGCAACGGCGGGTGGTACGAGCAGTACTTC.

V is TRBV10-1 and J is TRBJ2-6; 7 positions agree with TRBD1. CDR1 WNHNN and CDR2 SYGVQD come from the germline V gene (reference sequence). V lost 6 bases, J lost 0 bases, and 14 bases stayed unmatched. The CDR3 has 19 residues. CDR3 amino acids: CASSGANGQEISGANVLTF. As DNA, the CDR3 is TGCGCCAGCAGCGGGGCGAACGGACAGGAGATCTCTGGGGCCAACGTCCTGACTTTC.

The genes are TRBV29-1 and TRBJ2-5; D is perhaps TRBD1 (5 bases). Germline CDR1 is SQVTM and CDR2 is ANQGSEA. This CDR3 is 11 amino acids long. V was pared by 8 bases and J by 2 bases, with 9 bases between. The CDR3 region is CSLDRQETQYF. Here the CDR3 DNA reads TGCAGCCTCGACAGACAAGAGACCCAGTACTTC.

V is TRBV3-1 (or the pseudogene TRBV3-2) and J is TRBJ2-3; 13 nucleotides agree with TRBD2. CDR3 size: 16 residues. Unmatched junction bases numbered 5, after V lost 4 bases and J lost 4 bases. The germline gives CDR1 LGHDT, CDR2 YNNKEL (reference sequence). CDR3: CASSRLLAGGPDTQYF. Here the CDR3 DNA reads TGTGCCAGCAGCCGCCTACTAGCGGGGGGGCCAGATACGCAGTATTTT.

This clone was seen just once. This chain uses TRBV7-9 with TRBJ2-1, with 11 nucleotides matching TRBD2. There are 16 residues in the CDR3. The trim removed 1 base at V and 2 bases at J, leaving 1 base unmatched. Germline V gene sequence: CDR1 SEHNR, CDR2 FQNEAQ (reference sequence). CDR3 bases: TGTGCCAGCAGCTTAGGACTAGCGGGACCCTACAATGAGCAGTTCTTC. Its protein is CASSLGLAGPYNEQFF. Full variable domain (rest looked up from reference TRBV7-9 and TRBJ2-1): DTGVSQNPRHKITKRGQNVTFRCDPISEHNRLYWYRQTLGQGPEFLTYFQNEAQLEKSRLLSDRFSAERPKGSFSTLEIQRTEQGDSAMYLCASSLGLAGPYNEQFFGPGTRLTVL.

The CDR3 DNA sequence: TGTGCCTGGGGGACTAGCGGGGGAACGCAGTTCTTC. Amino acids: CAWGTSGGTQFF. The V call is TRBV30, the J call TRBJ2-1, with 14 bases aligning to TRBD2. J lost 12 bases, V lost 5 bases, and 3 bases had no gene match. Germline CDR1 GTSNPN, CDR2 SVGIG (reference sequence). This CDR3 has 12 residues.

The chain employs TRBV6-5 and TRBJ2-7, with D perhaps matching TRBD2 (6 bases). This CDR3 is built from 14 residues. CDR1 and CDR2 (germline): MNHEY, SVGAGI. V was trimmed by 0 bases and J by 1 base, leaving 7 bases between them. CDR3 DNA sequence: TGTGCCAGCAGTTACTCGACTAGTTCCTACGAGCAGTACTTC. Encoded protein: CASSYSTSSYEQYF.

The V and J genes are TRBV11-2 and TRBJ2-7; 8 positions match TRBD2. The CDR3 consists of 13 residues. The ends lost 5 bases at V and 6 bases at J; junction bases unmatched: 6. From germline, CDR1 is SGHAT and CDR2 FQNNGV. CDR3 sequence: CASSVTSGGEQYF. The CDR3 coding sequence is TGTGCCAGCAGCGTAACTAGCGGCGGCGAGCAGTACTTC.

The J gene is TRBJ2-7, the V gene TRBV11-2; TRBD1 agrees at 8 bases. The CDR3 covers 15 residues. J lost 1 base, V lost 5 bases, and 7 bases had no gene match. Germline-derived CDR1 and CDR2 are SGHAT and FQNNGV. The CDR3 spells CASSLRTGWSYEQYF. CDR3 nucleotide sequence: TGTGCCAGCAGCCTAAGGACAGGGTGGTCCTACGAGCAGTACTTC.

The CDR3 DNA reads as TGTGCCATCAGTGCGTCGGGAGAGGGAAATGAAAAACTGTTTTTT. As protein: CAISASGEGNEKLFF. The chain joins TRBV10-3 to TRBJ1-4; D not resolved. The CDR3 covers 15 residues. Per the germline V gene, CDR1 is ENHRY and CDR2 is SYGVKD. The V end was cut by 4 bases, the J end by 5 bases, with 14 bases between.

The V and J genes are TRBV27 and TRBJ1-1, with D perhaps matching TRBD1 (5 bases). The V gene lost 3 bases and the J gene lost 7 bases, with 15 bases spanning the gap. In germline, CDR1 is MNHEY, CDR2 SMNVEV (reference sequence). The CDR3 totals 14 residues. CDR3 sequence reads: CASSFGGGRFEAFF. For the CDR3, the DNA is TGTGCCAGCAGTTTCGGCGGGGGGAGGTTTGAAGCTTTCTTT.

CDR3 protein: CASRSGGMGGEKLFF. The CDR3 bases are TGTGCCAGCAGGAGCGGGGGCATGGGTGGTGAAAAACTGTTTTTT. The V gene is TRBV6-5, the J gene TRBJ1-4; possibly TRBD1 for D (6 bases). The V gene lost 6 bases and the J gene lost 7 bases, with 18 bases spanning the gap. This CDR3 contains 15 residues. Germline CDR1 MNHEY, CDR2 SVGAGI.

This clone was picked up a small number of times. The chain carries TRBV19 and TRBJ2-3; TRBD1 or TRBD2 may be the D gene (6 bases each). V was pared by 2 bases and J by 4 bases, with 16 bases between. CDR1 is LNHDA and CDR2 is SQIVND in the germline V gene (reference sequence). The CDR3 extends over 16 amino acids. The CDR3: CASSIMGGRVPDTQYF. The CDR3 nucleotides read TGTGCCAGTAGTATAATGGGGGGCCGAGTCCCAGATACGCAGTATTTT.